A selection of T cell receptor beta chains follows, all from one sample in a study of tumor-infiltrating lymphocytes in primary liver carcinoma. TCRdb called the multiplex PCR reads again in MiXCR, with one record for every CDR3 protein. Of 300,000 to 400,000 distinct CDR3 sequences in the sample, about 65% were seen once. Specimen: peripheral blood. The receptors originated from a man aged 40-49 years with primary liver carcinoma and hepatitis B virus infection. Both conserved end residues are part of each CDR3. The D gene is left open where the match is weak. Clone size is given for some rows only: seen once, a few or many times, or a class if the clone is expanded.

d_gene	v_gene	j_gene	abundance	CDR3nt	CDR3aa
TRBD2	TRBV29-1	TRBJ2-7	.	TGCAGCGTTGGACTAGCGGGGGTCTCCTACGAGCAATACTTC	CSVGLAGVSYEQYF
TRBD1	TRBV11-2	TRBJ2-3	.	TGTGCCAGCAACAGGGACAGGGCTCGGTCGGGCACAGATACGCGGTATTTT	CASNRDRARSGTDTRYF
TRBD1	TRBV6-6	TRBJ2-5	.	TGTACCAGCAGTTACCTGGGACAGGGTCTGGAGACCCAATACTTC	CTSSYLGQGLETQYF
.	TRBV28	TRBJ2-6	many	TGTGCCAGCAAACCGGACTCGTCTGGGGCCAACGTCCTGACTTTC	CASKPDSSGANVLTF
.	TRBV12-3/TRBV12-4	TRBJ2-7	few	TGTGCCAGCAAACCAAGACTAGTCTACGAGCAGTACTTC	CASKPRLVYEQYF
TRBD1	TRBV29-1	TRBJ1-4	many	TGCAGCGTTGGAGGGGGCGGATATGAAAAACTGTTTTTT	CSVGGGGYEKLFF
.	TRBV11-3	TRBJ2-1	.	TGTGCCATCAACTTCGAGGGAGGTGAGCAGTTCTTC	CAINFEGGEQFF
TRBD1	TRBV11-2	TRBJ2-2	many	TGTGCCAGCAGCAAGAGGGGGCCCTTCACCGGGGAGCTGTTTTTT	CASSKRGPFTGELFF
.	TRBV13	TRBJ2-7	many	TGTGCCAGCAGCTTAGGGGGGGGACAATCCCGCTCCTACGAGCAGTACTTC	CASSLGGGQSRSYEQYF
TRBD1	TRBV7-9	TRBJ1-1	.	TGTGCCAGCAGCTTAAACGGACAGGGTGAGGCTTTCTTT	CASSLNGQGEAFF
.	TRBV29-1	TRBJ2-1	.	TGCAGCGCTGGGAGCAAGGAGCGTTTCTTC	CSAGSKERFF
.	TRBV6-1	TRBJ2-2	.	TGTGCCAGCAGTGAAGCCCATAACACCGGGGAGCTGTTTTTT	CASSEAHNTGELFF
.	TRBV12-3/TRBV12-4	TRBJ1-1	.	TGTGCCAGCAGCTTAGGCAGGGCCATTGAAGCTTTCTTT	CASSLGRAIEAFF
.	TRBV6-2/TRBV6-3	TRBJ1-5	.	TGTGCCTTGCGGGGTAGGGACAATCAGCCCCAGCATTTT	CALRGRDNQPQHF
TRBD2	TRBV10-3	TRBJ2-7	.	TGTGCTATCAGTGATCAAGAAGGGACTAGCGGGCGCTCCTACGAGAAGTACTTC	CAISDQEGTSGRSYEKYF
.	TRBV5-5	TRBJ2-1	.	TGTGCCAGCAGCCTCGGACCCCTCTCCTACAATGAGCAGCTCTTC	CASSLGPLSYNEQLF
.	TRBV5-6	TRBJ2-3	few	TGTGTCAGCGTTTCTTCGTACGGAGGCACAGATACGCAGTATTTT	CVSVSSYGGTDTQYF
TRBD2	TRBV4-1	TRBJ2-7	.	TGCGCCAGCCGCCACCCCGGGGGGGACTCCCGGGAGGGGGAGCAGTACTTC	CASRHPGGDSREGEQYF
.	TRBV7-9	TRBJ2-2	.	TGTGCCAGCAGCCAGGGCCGAGGACAGAACACCGGGGAGCTGTTTTTT	CASSQGRGQNTGELFF
.	TRBV10-3	TRBJ2-7	.	TGTGCCATCACTGGGGTTGCAGCCGGCTCCTACGATCAGTACTTC	CAITGVAAGSYDQYF
.	TRBV24-1	TRBJ2-3	.	TGTGCCACCAATGATTATGGACCAGATACGCAGTATTTT	CATNDYGPDTQYF
TRBD1	TRBV28	TRBJ1-5	.	TGTGCCAGTCAGGGGACAGGGACGAGGCCATTTAAGCCCCAGCATTTT	CASQGTGTRPFKPQHF
TRBD2	TRBV11-2	TRBJ2-1	.	TGTGCCAGCAGGACAGGGACTAGCAGCTACAATGAGAAGTTCTTC	CASRTGTSSYNEKFF
.	TRBV11-3	TRBJ2-2	.	TGTGCCAGCAGCTTAGCTGGGAACACCAGGGAGTTGTTTTTT	CASSLAGNTRELFF
TRBD2	TRBV11-2	TRBJ2-2	.	TGTGACAGCAGCTCATCGCAGCGGGAGGGGAACACCGGGGAGCTGTTTTTT	CDSSSSQREGNTGELFF
TRBD1	TRBV29-1	TRBJ2-3	once	TGCAGCGCCATTTCGGTAGGGACAGATACGCAGTGTTTT	CSAISVGTDTQCF
.	TRBV23-1	TRBJ2-7	.	TGCGCCAGCAGTCTCTCCGCCGAGGAGCATTCTTCTTCCTACGAGCAGTACTTC	CASSLSAEEHSSSYEQYF
.	TRBV5-5	TRBJ2-7	.	TGTGCCAGCAGCTTGGAACAGGTAACCTACGAGCAGCACTTC	CASSLEQVTYEQHF
TRBD2	TRBV10-2	TRBJ2-5	many	TGCGCCAGCAGGGGGGTGACTAGCAGGAATTTGGAGACCCAGTACTTC	CASRGVTSRNLETQYF
TRBD2	TRBV13	TRBJ2-3	few	TGTGCCAGCAGCTTAGAAGGTCGAGCGGGAGAGACTAGCACAGATACGCAGTATTTT	CASSLEGRAGETSTDTQYF
.	TRBV10-3	TRBJ1-1	many	TGTGCCATCAGTGAGTCGGGAGGGTGGGGGTACACTGAAGCTTTCTTT	CAISESGGWGYTEAFF
.	TRBV11-1	TRBJ1-2	many	TGTGCCAGCAGCCTTACTTTCGACAGGTTTAACGGCTACACCTTC	CASSLTFDRFNGYTF
TRBD2	TRBV11-2	TRBJ2-1	.	TGTGCCAGCAGCTTAGATAGTGGGAGGGCACATTCCCACAATGAGCAGTTCTTC	CASSLDSGRAHSHNEQFF
.	TRBV11-2	TRBJ2-7	.	TGTGCCAGCAGCTTAGGGCAGGGGTCCTATAAGCAGTACTTC	CASSLGQGSYKQYF
.	TRBV11-3	TRBJ2-1	.	TGTGCCAGCAGTCCGGATGGCCATGAGTGGTTCTTC	CASSPDGHEWFF
.	TRBV4-2	TRBJ2-4	few	TGTGCCAGCAGCCAAGCCCAGAGTTCGCCCAAAAACATTCAGTACTTC	CASSQAQSSPKNIQYF
.	TRBV5-4	TRBJ2-7	.	TGTGCCAGCAGCTCCTCGGGCCGGACCTACGAGCAGTACTTC	CASSSSGRTYEQYF
.	TRBV5-4	TRBJ2-4	few	TGTGCCAGCAGCTCCAGGGACGGGGACATTCAGTACTTC	CASSSRDGDIQYF
.	TRBV5-5	TRBJ2-7	.	TGTGCCAGCAGCTTGGTATCGGGGAGCTCCTACGAGCAGTACTTC	CASSLVSGSSYEQYF
TRBD2	TRBV7-9	TRBJ2-7	few	TGTGCCAGCAGTTTCGGTTCGACTAGCGGGCCAGGCGAGCAGTACTTC	CASSFGSTSGPGEQYF
.	TRBV12-3/TRBV12-4	TRBJ1-5	many	TGTGCCAGCAGTTCTGGGGGGGCGCGGCAGCCCCAGCATTTT	CASSSGGARQPQHF
.	TRBV5-5	TRBJ2-1	many	TGTGCCAGCAGCTTGGCCCCTCCCGATCAGTTCTTC	CASSLAPPDQFF
.	TRBV12-3/TRBV12-4	TRBJ2-7	.	TGTGCCAACAGTCCCATGGGGGGCTTACAGGGAAGCGCCTACGAGCAGTACTTC	CANSPMGGLQGSAYEQYF
.	TRBV6-5	TRBJ2-3	many	TGTGCCAGCAGTACAGGCTTGGATACGCAGTATTTT	CASSTGLDTQYF
.	TRBV11-3	TRBJ2-7	many	TGTGCCAGCAGCCCGGTGGGGCGCCCGTCCGAGCAGTACTTC	CASSPVGRPSEQYF
.	TRBV24-1	TRBJ2-3	.	TGTGCCACCTCCCGGGCAAATACGCAGTATTTT	CATSRANTQYF
.	TRBV11-2	TRBJ2-1	once	TGTACCAGCACCCGCCCGGTAGCCCCAAGTAGGGTCAATGTGCAGTTCTTC	CTSTRPVAPSRVNVQFF
.	TRBV6-6	TRBJ2-5	.	TGTGCCAGCAGTATCGGGTTACACATGCAGACCCAGTACTTC	CASSIGLHMQTQYF
TRBD1	TRBV11-2	TRBJ1-3	.	TGTGTCAGCACCCGACCCGACAGGGCCGCTGGAAACACCATATATTTT	CVSTRPDRAAGNTIYF
.	TRBV6-5	TRBJ2-5	.	TGTGCCAGCAGTCTACAAGGGGCCCAGGAGACCCAGTACTTC	CASSLQGAQETQYF
.	TRBV10-3	TRBJ1-5	.	TGTGCCATCAGTGAAACGGGCAATCAGCCCCAGCATTTT	CAISETGNQPQHF